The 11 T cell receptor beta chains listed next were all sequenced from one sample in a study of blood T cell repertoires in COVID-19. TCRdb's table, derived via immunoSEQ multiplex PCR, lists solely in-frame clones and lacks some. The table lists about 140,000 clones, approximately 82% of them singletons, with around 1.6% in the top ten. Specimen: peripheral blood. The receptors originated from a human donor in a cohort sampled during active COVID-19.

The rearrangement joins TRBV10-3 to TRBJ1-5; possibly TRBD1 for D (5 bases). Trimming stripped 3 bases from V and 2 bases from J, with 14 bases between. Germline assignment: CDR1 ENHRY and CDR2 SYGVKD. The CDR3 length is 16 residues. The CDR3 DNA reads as TGTGCCATCAGTGATTCAGGGATAAGTGGCAATCAGCCCCAGCATTTT. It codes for CAISDSGISGNQPQHF.

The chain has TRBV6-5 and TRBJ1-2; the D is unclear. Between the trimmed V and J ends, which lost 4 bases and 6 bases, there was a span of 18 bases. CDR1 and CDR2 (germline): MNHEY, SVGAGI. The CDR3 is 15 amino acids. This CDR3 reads CASSSHGVPGDGYTF. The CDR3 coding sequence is TGTGCCAGCAGTTCTCACGGGGTCCCGGGCGATGGCTACACCTTC.

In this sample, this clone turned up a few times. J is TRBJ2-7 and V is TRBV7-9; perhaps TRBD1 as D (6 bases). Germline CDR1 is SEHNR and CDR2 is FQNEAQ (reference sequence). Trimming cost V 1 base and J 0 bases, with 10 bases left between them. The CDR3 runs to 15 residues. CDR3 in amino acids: CASSLVQGSSYEQYF. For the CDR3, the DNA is TGTGCCAGCAGCTTAGTTCAGGGGAGCTCCTACGAGCAGTACTTC. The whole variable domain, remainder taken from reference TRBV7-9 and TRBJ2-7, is DTGVSQNPRHKITKRGQNVTFRCDPISEHNRLYWYRQTLGQGPEFLTYFQNEAQLEKSRLLSDRFSAERPKGSFSTLEIQRTEQGDSAMYLCASSLVQGSSYEQYFGPGTRLTVT.

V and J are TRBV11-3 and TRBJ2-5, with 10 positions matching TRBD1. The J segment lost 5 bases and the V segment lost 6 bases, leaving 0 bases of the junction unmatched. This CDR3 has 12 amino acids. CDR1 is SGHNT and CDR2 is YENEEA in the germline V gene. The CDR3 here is CASRGQGETQYF. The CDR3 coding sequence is TGTGCCAGCAGGGGACAGGGGGAGACCCAGTACTTC.

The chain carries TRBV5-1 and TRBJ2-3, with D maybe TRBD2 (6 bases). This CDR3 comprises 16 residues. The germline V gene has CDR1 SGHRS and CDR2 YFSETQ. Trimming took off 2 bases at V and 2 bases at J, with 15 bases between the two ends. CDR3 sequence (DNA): TGCGCCAGCAGCTTTACGCCTAGCGCCTCCACAGATACGCAGTATTTT. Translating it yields CASSFTPSASTDTQYF.

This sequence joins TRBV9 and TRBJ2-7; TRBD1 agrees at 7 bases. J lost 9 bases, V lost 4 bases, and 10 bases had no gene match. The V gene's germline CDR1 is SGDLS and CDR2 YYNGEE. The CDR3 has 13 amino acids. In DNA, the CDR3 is TGTGCCAGCAGCCGGGACAGCTCGTCTGGGCAGTACTTC. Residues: CASSRDSSSGQYF.

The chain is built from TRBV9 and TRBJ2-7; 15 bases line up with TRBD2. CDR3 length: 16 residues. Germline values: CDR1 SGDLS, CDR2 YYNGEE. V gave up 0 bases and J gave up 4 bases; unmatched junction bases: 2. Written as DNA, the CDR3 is TGTGCCAGCAGCGTAGGAGGACTAGCGGGAGGGTACGAGCAGTACTTC. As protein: CASSVGGLAGGYEQYF.

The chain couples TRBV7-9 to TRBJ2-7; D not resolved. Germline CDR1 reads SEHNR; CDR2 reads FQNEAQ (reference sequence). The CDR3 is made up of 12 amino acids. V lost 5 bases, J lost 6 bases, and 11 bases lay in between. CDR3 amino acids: CASSPGPAEQYF. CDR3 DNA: TGTGCCAGCAGCCCCGGTCCCGCCGAGCAGTACTTC.

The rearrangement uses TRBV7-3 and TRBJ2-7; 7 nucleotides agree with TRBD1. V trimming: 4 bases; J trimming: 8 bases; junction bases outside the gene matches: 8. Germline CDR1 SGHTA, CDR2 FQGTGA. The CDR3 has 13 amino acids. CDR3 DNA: TGTGCCAGCAGCTCATCACCGGGACAGAAGCAGTACTTC. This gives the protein CASSSSPGQKQYF. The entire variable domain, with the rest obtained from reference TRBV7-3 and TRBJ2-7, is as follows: GAGVSQTPSNKVTEKGKYVELRCDPISGHTALYWYRQSLGQGPEFLIYFQGTGAADDSGLPNDRFFAVRPEGSVSTLKIQRTERGDSAVYLCASSSSPGQKQYFGPGTRLTVT.

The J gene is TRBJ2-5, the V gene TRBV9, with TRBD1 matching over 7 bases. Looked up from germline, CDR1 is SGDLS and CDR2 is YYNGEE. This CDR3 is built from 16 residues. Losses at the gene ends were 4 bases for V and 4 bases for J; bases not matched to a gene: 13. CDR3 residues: CASSLPTGLSGETQYF. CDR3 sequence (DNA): TGTGCCAGCAGCTTGCCGACAGGGCTCTCCGGAGAGACCCAGTACTTC.

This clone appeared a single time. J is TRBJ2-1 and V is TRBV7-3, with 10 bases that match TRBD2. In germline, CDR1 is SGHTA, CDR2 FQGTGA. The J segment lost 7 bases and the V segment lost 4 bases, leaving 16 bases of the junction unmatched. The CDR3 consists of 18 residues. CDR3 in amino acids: CASSSLGLAGVRGNEQFF. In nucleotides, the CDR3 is TGTGCCAGCAGCTCCCTCGGGCTAGCGGGAGTTCGTGGAAATGAGCAGTTCTTC. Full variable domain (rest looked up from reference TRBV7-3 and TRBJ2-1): GAGVSQTPSNKVTEKGKYVELRCDPISGHTALYWYRQSLGQGPEFLIYFQGTGAADDSGLPNDRFFAVRPEGSVSTLKIQRTERGDSAVYLCASSSLGLAGVRGNEQFFGPGTRLTVL.